The present T cell receptor beta chain was sequenced within a study of shared clonotypes between healthy human individuals (dated by TCRdb to between 2020 and 2021). In terms of the full investigation: The cohort included a few men and a couple of women between 18 and 49 years of age. To increase sequencing depth and limit assay-specific biases, TCR repertoire library preparation and sequencing were carried out by different laboratories using diverse techniques. For each donor, three plates each were used for CD4 naive and CD4 memory, two plates were used for CD8 naive, and one plate was used for CD8 memory. Each donor's leukapheresis produced roughly between roughly 0.85 and 9.5 billion PBMCs. To estimate repertoire size and how much clonotype sharing occurs between individuals, the study deeply sequenced the blood TCR repertoires of several healthy adults. The full study reports these points: Because the study included a small number of donors, the genetic and exposure-history diversity represented was limited. Sharing across a handful of donors was observed for approximately 5% of naive CD4, less than 4% of naive CD8, 2% to 2.5% of memory CD4, and about 0.39% of memory CD8 clonotypes. Based on pairwise subsampling, the degree of clonotype sharing among donors was expected to be affected by sequencing depth. Naive subsets generally had larger estimated clonotype richness than memory subsets did. Rarefaction of sorted-subset datasets indicated incomplete sequencing despite the large sequencing depth. Sampling was limited to blood, and TCR repertoires in tissue likely differ from TCR repertoires in blood. Higher generation probabilities were observed for clonotypes shared by all four sorted-subset donors than for non-shared clonotypes.

Using the deep immunoSEQ assay, TCR CDR3 regions were amplified from genomic DNA by multiplex PCR. For each cell subset, the extracted genomic DNA was distributed evenly across all wells of several immunoSEQ 96-well plates, and each plate served as one replicate. Each replicate PCR for sorted subsets received roughly 200 ng genomic DNA, equal to about 30,000 T cell genomes. The purified libraries were quantified using a Qubit 3.0 fluorometer, sized with a Bioanalyzer 2100, and then quantified again using the KAPA Library Quantification kit. Every immunoSEQ 96-well plate was sequenced on a separate single-read 150-cycle Illumina NextSeq 550 flow cell. The paper's processing steps were these. The immunoSEQ output contained only junctional sequences without quality scores, so filtering could not match that applied to full-length reads. Sequences were annotated with PyIR, a Python wrapper for IgBLAST v1.9, using IMGT germline references to assign V/J genes and CDR3. Reads with weak V/J assignments (E-value above 1e-6), missing CDR3, stop codons, out-of-frame junctions, or ambiguous translated residues were removed. V3J clonotypes were defined as sequences sharing an identical inferred V gene, J gene, and CDR3 amino acid sequence. To compute the percentage overlap between repertoires, the number of shared unique clonotypes was divided by the size of the smaller repertoire. RTK rarefaction, the Chao1 estimator, and Recon v2.1 estimates of unobserved clonotypes were used to assess repertoire richness. OLGA was used to compute generation probabilities for all TCRbeta clonotypes that the gDNA method yielded from a few donors. The table was pulled from immuneACCESS by TCRdb, which kept in-frame rearrangements only. Such tables lose some clones; where checked, under half of the loss comes from unresolved V genes, and the rest has no known cause. V, J and clone size are taken as reported in that table, and D and trimming were inferred from the DNA itself. The sample table records 900,000 to 1,200,000 clones; about 84% of these occur just once. The ten largest account for 0.55% to 0.7% of the sample.

Cut back by 2 bases and 2 bases, the V and J ends lie 10 bases apart. CDR1 and CDR2 are drawn from the germline V gene: SGHRS, YFSETQ. Inclusive of the bounding cysteine and phenylalanine, the CDR3 is 14 residues long. Only the CDR3 portion is preserved as DNA: 42 bases, with reading frame beginning at the first base. Comments on this clone: Its antigen is not yet known. Per-base qualities were not stored, and no clone one base away is much larger.

The donors were healthy, HIV-negative adults with no recently reported acute infections or vaccinations. All donors were Caucasian adults living in Nashville, Tennessee, USA. CD4+ T cells were enriched by magnetic negative selection, after which naive cells were positively selected on CD45RA and the negative fraction was taken as the memory subset. After blood collection by leukapheresis, PBMCs were isolated using Ficoll-Histopaque density gradient centrifugation and then cryopreserved in the vapor phase of liquid nitrogen. Analytical flow cytometry was used to check the purity and quantity of each magnetically sorted T cell population. Genomic DNA was isolated from every sorted fraction and measured by UV absorbance on a Nanodrop 2000c.

The rearrangement combines TRBV5-1 with TRBJ1-2, with no confident D gene call. The sample was memory CD4+ T cells from PBMCs. The cell subset or site label on this specimen signifies: CD45RA-negative fraction. This clonotype was obtained from a man aged 18 to 30 in good health. Some clones in this sample may be carry-over from other donors' samples. The CDR3 here reads CASSFTTGNYGYTF. The nucleotide sequence reads TGCGCCAGCAGCTTTACAACCGGCAACTATGGCTACACCTTC. The CDR3, completed at both ends by the reference TRBV5-1 and TRBJ1-2 genes, gives the full variable domain KAGVTQTPRYLIKTRGQQVTLSCSPISGHRSVSWYQQTPGQGLQFLFEYFSETQRNKGNFPGRFSGRQFSNSRSEMNVSTLELGDSALYLCASSFTTGNYGYTFGSGTRLTVV.